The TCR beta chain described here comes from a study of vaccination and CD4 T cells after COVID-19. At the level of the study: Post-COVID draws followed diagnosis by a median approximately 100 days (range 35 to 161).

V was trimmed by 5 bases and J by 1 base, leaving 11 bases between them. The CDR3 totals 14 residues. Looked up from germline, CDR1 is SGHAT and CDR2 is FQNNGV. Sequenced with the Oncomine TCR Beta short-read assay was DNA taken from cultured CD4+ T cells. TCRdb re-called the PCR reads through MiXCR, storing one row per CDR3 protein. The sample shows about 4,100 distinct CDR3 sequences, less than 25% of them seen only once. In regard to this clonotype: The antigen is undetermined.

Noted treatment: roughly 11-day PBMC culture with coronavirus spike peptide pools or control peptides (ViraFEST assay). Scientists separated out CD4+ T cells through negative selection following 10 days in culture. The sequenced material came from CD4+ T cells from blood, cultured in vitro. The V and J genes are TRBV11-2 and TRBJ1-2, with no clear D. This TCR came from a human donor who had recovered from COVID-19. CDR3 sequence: CASSAPPRNYGYTF. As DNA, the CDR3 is TGTGCCAGCAGCGCCCCCCCCCGTAACTATGGCTACACCTTC.